Included here is one TCR beta chain sequence, with context. CDR1 and CDR2 from the germline V gene are SGHTA and FQGNSA. With 5 bases removed from V and 0 bases from J, the gap between germline ends came to 12 bases. This CDR3 is 15 amino acids long. This specimen comes from a study of shared clonotypes between healthy human individuals. Some clones are missing from TCRdb's copy, which holds only in-frame ones; the method was immunoSEQ multiplex PCR. The sample records around 980,000 clones, approximately 78% being singletons. Sequenced: memory CD4+ T cells from PBMCs. Subset: CD45RA-negative fraction. The V gene is TRBV7-2, the J gene TRBJ2-3; D unresolved. The TCR was taken from a man aged 18 to 29 in good health. Some clones in this sample may be carry-over from other donors' samples. CDR3 coding DNA: TGTGCCAGCAGCACGGACGCCCCTAGCACAGATACGCAGTATTTT. This encodes CASSTDAPSTDTQYF.